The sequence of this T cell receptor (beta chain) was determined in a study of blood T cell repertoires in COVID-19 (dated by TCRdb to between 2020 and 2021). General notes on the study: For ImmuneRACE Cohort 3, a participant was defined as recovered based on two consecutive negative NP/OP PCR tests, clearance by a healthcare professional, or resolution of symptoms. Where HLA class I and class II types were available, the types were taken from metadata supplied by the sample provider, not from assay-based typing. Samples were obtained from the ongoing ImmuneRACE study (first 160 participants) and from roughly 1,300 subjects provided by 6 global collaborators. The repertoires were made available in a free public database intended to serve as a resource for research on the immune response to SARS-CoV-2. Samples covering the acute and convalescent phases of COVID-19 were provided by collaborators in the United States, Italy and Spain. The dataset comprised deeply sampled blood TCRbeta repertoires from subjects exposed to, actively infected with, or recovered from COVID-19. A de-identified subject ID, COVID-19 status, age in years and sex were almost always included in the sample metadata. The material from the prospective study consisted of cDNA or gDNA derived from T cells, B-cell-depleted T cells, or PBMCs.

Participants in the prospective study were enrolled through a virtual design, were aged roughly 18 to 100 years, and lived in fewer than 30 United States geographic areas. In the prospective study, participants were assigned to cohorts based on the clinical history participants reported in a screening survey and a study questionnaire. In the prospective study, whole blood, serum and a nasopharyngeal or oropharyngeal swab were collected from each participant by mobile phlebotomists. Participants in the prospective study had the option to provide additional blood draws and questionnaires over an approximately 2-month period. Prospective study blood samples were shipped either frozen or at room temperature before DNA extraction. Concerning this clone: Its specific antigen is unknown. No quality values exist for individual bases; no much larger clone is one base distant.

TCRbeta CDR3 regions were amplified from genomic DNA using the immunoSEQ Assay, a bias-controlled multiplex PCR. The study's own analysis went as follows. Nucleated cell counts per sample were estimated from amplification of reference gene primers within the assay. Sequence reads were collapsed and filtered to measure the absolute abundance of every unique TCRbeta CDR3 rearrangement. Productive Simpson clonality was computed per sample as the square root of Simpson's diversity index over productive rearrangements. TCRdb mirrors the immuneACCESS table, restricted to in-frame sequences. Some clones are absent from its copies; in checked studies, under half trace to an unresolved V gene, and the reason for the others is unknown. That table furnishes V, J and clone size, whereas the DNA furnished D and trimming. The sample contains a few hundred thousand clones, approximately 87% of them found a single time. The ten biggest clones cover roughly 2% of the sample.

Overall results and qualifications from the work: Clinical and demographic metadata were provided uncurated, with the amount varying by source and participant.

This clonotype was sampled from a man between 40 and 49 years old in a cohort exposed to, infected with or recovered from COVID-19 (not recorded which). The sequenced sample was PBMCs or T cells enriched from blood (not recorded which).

The nucleotides are TGTGCCAGCTCACCGGCTAGCGGAGGGAATGAGCAGTTCTTC. Translation gives CASSPASGGNEQFF. The chain links TRBV18 with TRBJ2-1, with TRBD2 identical over 7 junction bases. Inclusive of the bounding cysteine and phenylalanine, the CDR3 is 14 residues long. Only the CDR3 DNA stays, 42 bases, in frame from base 1. CDR1 is given as KGHSH and CDR2 as LQKENI, both from the germline V gene. Trimming removed 3 bases from V and 7 bases from J; the gene matches leave 6 bases unexplained.